Here is one T cell receptor (beta chain) with its context. This specimen belongs to a study of blood T cell repertoires in COVID-19. Across the study: T cells, B-cell-depleted T cells, or PBMCs supplied cDNA or gDNA.

Data came from immunoSEQ multiplex PCR; TCRdb stores just in-frame clones and leaves some out. The sample yields roughly 260,000 clones, around 87% seen once. Per germline, CDR1 LGHNA and CDR2 YNFKEQ. CDR3 length equals 15 residues. V lost 0 bases to trimming and J lost 0 bases, with 8 bases between them. This TCR came from a woman between 45 and 65 years old with acute or convalescent COVID-19. This rearrangement joins TRBV4-2 to TRBJ1-2; no definite D call. The material sequenced was peripheral blood. The CDR3 protein is CASSQEHSSNYGYTF. The DNA of the CDR3 is TGTGCCAGCAGCCAAGAGCACAGCTCTAACTATGGCTACACCTTC.